The T cell receptor (beta chain) described here comes from a study of shared clonotypes between healthy human individuals. The study's findings and limits: In contrast to clonotypes shared by all four donors, non-shared clonotypes had lower generation probabilities. The sharing of 4% to 5.5% of naive CD4 clonotypes was seen across a handful of donors.

This CDR3 has 15 amino acids. V shed 1 base and J shed 4 bases, with 11 bases lying between them. Per germline, CDR1 MNHEY and CDR2 SMNVEV (reference sequence). Concerning this clone: Its antigen remains unidentified.

It was into CD45RA+ naive and CD45RA-negative memory subsets that the CD4+ cells were split. At the deep level, the assay was run. The protocol was immunoSEQ multiplex PCR, while the TCRdb copy is restricted to in-frame clones and leaves out a portion. The sample lists 2 million to 2.5 million clones; 95% were seen once. Source material: naive CD4+ T cells sorted from blood. Noted subset: CD45RA+ positively selected. The receptor was derived from a man between 18 and 29 years old in good health. The chain joins TRBV27 to TRBJ2-1; D is unclear. The CDR3 region has the DNA TGTGCCAGCAGTTTATACGGTCCCGTTTACAATGAGCAGTTCTTC. This gives the protein CASSLYGPVYNEQFF.